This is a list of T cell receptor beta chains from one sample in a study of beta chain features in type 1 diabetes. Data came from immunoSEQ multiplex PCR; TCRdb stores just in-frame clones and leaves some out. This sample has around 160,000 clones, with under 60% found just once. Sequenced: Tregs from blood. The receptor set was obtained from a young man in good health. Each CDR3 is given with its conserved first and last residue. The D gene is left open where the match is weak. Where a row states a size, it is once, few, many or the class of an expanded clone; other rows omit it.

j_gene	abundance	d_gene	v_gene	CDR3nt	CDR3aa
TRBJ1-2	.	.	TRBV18	TGTGCCAGCTCACCAGCAGGCAACTATGGCTACACCTTC	CASSPAGNYGYTF
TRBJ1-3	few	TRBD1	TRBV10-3	TGTGCCGGAAGAGGGGACAGATCTTACTCTGGAAACACCATATATTTT	CAGRGDRSYSGNTIYF
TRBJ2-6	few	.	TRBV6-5	TGTGCCAGCAAAACGGGTTCCGGGGCCAACGTCCTGACTTTC	CASKTGSGANVLTF
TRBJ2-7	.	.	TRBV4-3	TGCGCCAGCAGCAGGACTGACTTCTCCTACGAGCAGTACTTC	CASSRTDFSYEQYF
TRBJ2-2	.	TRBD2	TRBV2	TGTGCCAGCAGTGCGACGGGACTAGCGATGACCGGGGAGCTGTTTTTT	CASSATGLAMTGELFF
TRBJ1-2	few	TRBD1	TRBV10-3	TGTGCCATCTCCCAGGGGGATCTTAACTATGGCTACACCTTC	CAISQGDLNYGYTF
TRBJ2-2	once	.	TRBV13	TGTGCCAGCAGCCTAAGATACAGGGGGGGGCTGTTTTTT	CASSLRYRGGLFF
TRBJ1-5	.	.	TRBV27	TGTGCCAGCAGTTTCATGGGCGAGGGACAGCCCCAGCATTTT	CASSFMGEGQPQHF
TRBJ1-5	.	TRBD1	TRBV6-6	TGTGCCAGCAGTCGTACAGGGGGCAGTCAGCCCCAGCATTTT	CASSRTGGSQPQHF
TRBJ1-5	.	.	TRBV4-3	TGCGCCAGCAGCATTCAGTATTATAGCAATCAGCCCCAGCATTTT	CASSIQYYSNQPQHF
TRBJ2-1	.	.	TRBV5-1	TGCGCCAGCAGCTTGGAACAGGGATACAATGAGCAGTTCTTC	CASSLEQGYNEQFF
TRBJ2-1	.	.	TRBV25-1	TGTGCCAGCAGCCGGGGGGCGCGGTCCTACAATGAGCAGTTCTTC	CASSRGARSYNEQFF
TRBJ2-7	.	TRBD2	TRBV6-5	TGTGCCAGCAGTTACGAGGTAGCGGGAGGTGGCGAGCAGTACTTC	CASSYEVAGGGEQYF
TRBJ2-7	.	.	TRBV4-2	TGTGCCAGCAGCCAAGACGAACGGACAAGGAGAAACTACGAGCAGTACTTC	CASSQDERTRRNYEQYF
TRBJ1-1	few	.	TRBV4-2	TGTGCCAGCAGCCAAGAGACAGTCCTCAGGCAATCGTCAGAAGCTGATGCTTTCTTT	CASSQETVLRQSSEADAFF
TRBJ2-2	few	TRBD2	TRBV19	TGTGCCAGTCGGGACTATTTTACCGGGGAGCTGTTTTTT	CASRDYFTGELFF
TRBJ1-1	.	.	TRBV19	TGTGCCAGTAAGACGGACAGACGAAACACTGAAGCTTTCTTT	CASKTDRRNTEAFF
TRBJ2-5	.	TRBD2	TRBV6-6	TGTGCCAGCAGTTACTCGACCAGCGGGGGAGAGACCCAGTACTTC	CASSYSTSGGETQYF
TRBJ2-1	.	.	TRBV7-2	TGTGCCAGCAGCTTACAGGGGCTTGGGCAGTTCTTC	CASSLQGLGQFF
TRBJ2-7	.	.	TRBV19	TGTGCCAGTAGTATCCCAGGGAAATACGAGCAGTACTTC	CASSIPGKYEQYF
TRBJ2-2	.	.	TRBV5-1	TGCGCCAGCAGCTTGCCAGGGTACACCGGGGAGCTGTTTTTT	CASSLPGYTGELFF
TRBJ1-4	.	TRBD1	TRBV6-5	TGTGCCAGCAGTTATCGACAGGGGGCGGGAAAACTGTTTTTT	CASSYRQGAGKLFF
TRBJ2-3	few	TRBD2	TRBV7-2	TGTGCCAGCAGATACGCGCCAAATTTTAGCGGGGGGAGCACAGATACGCAGTATTTT	CASRYAPNFSGGSTDTQYF
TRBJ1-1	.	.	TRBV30	TGTGCCTCGGACTGGGCCCTTGAAGCTTTCTTT	CASDWALEAFF
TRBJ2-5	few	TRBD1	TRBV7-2	TGTGCCAGCAGCCGGACAGGGGGCGCGGAGACCCAGTACTTC	CASSRTGGAETQYF
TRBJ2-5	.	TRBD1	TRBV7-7	TGTGCCAGCAGCTTAGTTGGGACAGGGGGCTCGGAGACCCAGTACTTC	CASSLVGTGGSETQYF
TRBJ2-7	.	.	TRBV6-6	TGTGCCAGCAGACAGGGACTACCCTACGAGCAGTACTTC	CASRQGLPYEQYF
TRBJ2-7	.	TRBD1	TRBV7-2	TGTGCCAGCAGCTTAGTCGGACAGGCGAACGAGCAGTACTTC	CASSLVGQANEQYF
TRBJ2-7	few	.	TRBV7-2	TGTGCCAGCAGCTTAGCGCTCTCCGCAGGAACCTACGAGCAGTACTTC	CASSLALSAGTYEQYF
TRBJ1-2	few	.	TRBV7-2	TGTGCCAGCAGCTTAGGTACAAACTATGGCTACACCTTC	CASSLGTNYGYTF
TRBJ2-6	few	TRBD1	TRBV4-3	TGCGCCAGCAGCCTTGCCATCGGGACAGGGACGCTAACGGGGGCCAACGTCCTGACTTTC	CASSLAIGTGTLTGANVLTF
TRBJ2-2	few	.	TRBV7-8	TGTGCCAGCAGCCGAGGTCGTGCGGACACCGGGGAGCTGTTTTTT	CASSRGRADTGELFF
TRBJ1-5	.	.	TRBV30	TGTGCCTGGAGTGTCTCAGGTTTCCAGCCCCAGCATTTT	CAWSVSGFQPQHF
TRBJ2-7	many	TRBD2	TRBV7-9	TGTGCCAGCAGTAAACTAGCGGGAGGTGGCGAGCAGTACTTC	CASSKLAGGGEQYF
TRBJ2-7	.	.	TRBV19	TGTGCCAGTAGTCGGTTGGGGGCCGCCCTTCCCAACGAGCAGTACTTC	CASSRLGAALPNEQYF
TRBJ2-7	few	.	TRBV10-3	TGTGCCATCAGTGAGTCAGTTGACAGACCCCAGGAGCAGTACTTC	CAISESVDRPQEQYF
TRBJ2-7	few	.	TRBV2	TGTGCCAGCACAAGGACACTCTCCTACGAGCAGTACTTC	CASTRTLSYEQYF
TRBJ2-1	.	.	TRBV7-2	TGTGCCAGCAGCTTATCTAGCAGTGAGCAGTTCTTC	CASSLSSSEQFF
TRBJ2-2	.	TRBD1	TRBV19	TGTGCCAGTAGGGGGACAGGGAACACCGGGGAGCTGTTTTTT	CASRGTGNTGELFF